The clone carrying this T cell receptor beta chain has a single count. Its matching antigen is unknown. This entry comes from a study of T cells in Graves' hyperthyroidism and ophthalmopathy. Study-wide points: Model predictions of ophthalmopathy came a median around 7.1 months before onset.

The germline gives CDR1 SGHNT, CDR2 YENEEA. The CDR3 loop spans 14 amino acids. V gave up 7 bases and J gave up 1 base; unmatched junction bases: 7. It was RNA transcripts that yielded the amplified TCR beta CDR3 regions. When the TCR CDR3 underwent first-round RT-PCR, the HTBI primer set was used. TCRdb analysed the multiplex PCR reads with MiXCR anew, one entry per CDR3 protein. The sample lists hundreds of thousands of distinct CDR3 sequences, approximately 40% occurring once. The sample was blood. This TCR derives from a woman between 35 and 50 years old with Graves' hyperthyroidism. This chain uses TRBV11-3 with TRBJ2-7, with TRBD2 identical over 7 bases. The CDR3 sequence is CASTSGGLSYEQYF. The CDR3 DNA sequence: TGTGCCAGCACCTCCGGGGGGTTGTCCTACGAGCAGTACTTC.